The present TCR beta chain was sequenced within a study of regulatory T cells in long-lasting Graves disease. General study findings and limits: Whereas approximately 980 public clonotypes were shared by new patients, persistent patients shared more, at a few thousand.

The time point: newly diagnosed GD, antithyroid drugs for less than 3 months. The TCR library was made from RNA that had been extracted from PBMCs in TRIzol. Under American Thyroid Association guidelines, Graves' disease was diagnosed. Roughly 9 milliliters of peripheral blood were drawn into EDTA tubes. Building the TCR beta libraries relied on iRepertoire HTBI primers, and CDR3 regions underwent Arm-PCR. One entry per CDR3 protein results from TCRdb running MiXCR on the multiplex PCR reads. The sample includes around 330,000 distinct CDR3 sequences, approximately 20% of them seen just once. Many counts were recorded for this clonotype. Its antigen is not known. The CDR3 has 14 amino acids. Germline V gene lookup returns CDR1 ENHRY and CDR2 SYGVKD. V was clipped by 2 bases and J by 0 bases, with 7 bases between them.

The gene calls are TRBV10-3 and TRBJ1-1; the D is unclear. The starting material was peripheral blood mononuclear cells (PBMCs), obtained at new diagnosis, from a patient treated with antithyroid drugs. The receptor was isolated from a female donor with Graves disease. The CDR3 sequence is CAISEGQLNTEAFF. For the CDR3, the DNA is TGTGCCATCAGTGAGGGGCAGCTGAACACTGAAGCTTTCTTT.